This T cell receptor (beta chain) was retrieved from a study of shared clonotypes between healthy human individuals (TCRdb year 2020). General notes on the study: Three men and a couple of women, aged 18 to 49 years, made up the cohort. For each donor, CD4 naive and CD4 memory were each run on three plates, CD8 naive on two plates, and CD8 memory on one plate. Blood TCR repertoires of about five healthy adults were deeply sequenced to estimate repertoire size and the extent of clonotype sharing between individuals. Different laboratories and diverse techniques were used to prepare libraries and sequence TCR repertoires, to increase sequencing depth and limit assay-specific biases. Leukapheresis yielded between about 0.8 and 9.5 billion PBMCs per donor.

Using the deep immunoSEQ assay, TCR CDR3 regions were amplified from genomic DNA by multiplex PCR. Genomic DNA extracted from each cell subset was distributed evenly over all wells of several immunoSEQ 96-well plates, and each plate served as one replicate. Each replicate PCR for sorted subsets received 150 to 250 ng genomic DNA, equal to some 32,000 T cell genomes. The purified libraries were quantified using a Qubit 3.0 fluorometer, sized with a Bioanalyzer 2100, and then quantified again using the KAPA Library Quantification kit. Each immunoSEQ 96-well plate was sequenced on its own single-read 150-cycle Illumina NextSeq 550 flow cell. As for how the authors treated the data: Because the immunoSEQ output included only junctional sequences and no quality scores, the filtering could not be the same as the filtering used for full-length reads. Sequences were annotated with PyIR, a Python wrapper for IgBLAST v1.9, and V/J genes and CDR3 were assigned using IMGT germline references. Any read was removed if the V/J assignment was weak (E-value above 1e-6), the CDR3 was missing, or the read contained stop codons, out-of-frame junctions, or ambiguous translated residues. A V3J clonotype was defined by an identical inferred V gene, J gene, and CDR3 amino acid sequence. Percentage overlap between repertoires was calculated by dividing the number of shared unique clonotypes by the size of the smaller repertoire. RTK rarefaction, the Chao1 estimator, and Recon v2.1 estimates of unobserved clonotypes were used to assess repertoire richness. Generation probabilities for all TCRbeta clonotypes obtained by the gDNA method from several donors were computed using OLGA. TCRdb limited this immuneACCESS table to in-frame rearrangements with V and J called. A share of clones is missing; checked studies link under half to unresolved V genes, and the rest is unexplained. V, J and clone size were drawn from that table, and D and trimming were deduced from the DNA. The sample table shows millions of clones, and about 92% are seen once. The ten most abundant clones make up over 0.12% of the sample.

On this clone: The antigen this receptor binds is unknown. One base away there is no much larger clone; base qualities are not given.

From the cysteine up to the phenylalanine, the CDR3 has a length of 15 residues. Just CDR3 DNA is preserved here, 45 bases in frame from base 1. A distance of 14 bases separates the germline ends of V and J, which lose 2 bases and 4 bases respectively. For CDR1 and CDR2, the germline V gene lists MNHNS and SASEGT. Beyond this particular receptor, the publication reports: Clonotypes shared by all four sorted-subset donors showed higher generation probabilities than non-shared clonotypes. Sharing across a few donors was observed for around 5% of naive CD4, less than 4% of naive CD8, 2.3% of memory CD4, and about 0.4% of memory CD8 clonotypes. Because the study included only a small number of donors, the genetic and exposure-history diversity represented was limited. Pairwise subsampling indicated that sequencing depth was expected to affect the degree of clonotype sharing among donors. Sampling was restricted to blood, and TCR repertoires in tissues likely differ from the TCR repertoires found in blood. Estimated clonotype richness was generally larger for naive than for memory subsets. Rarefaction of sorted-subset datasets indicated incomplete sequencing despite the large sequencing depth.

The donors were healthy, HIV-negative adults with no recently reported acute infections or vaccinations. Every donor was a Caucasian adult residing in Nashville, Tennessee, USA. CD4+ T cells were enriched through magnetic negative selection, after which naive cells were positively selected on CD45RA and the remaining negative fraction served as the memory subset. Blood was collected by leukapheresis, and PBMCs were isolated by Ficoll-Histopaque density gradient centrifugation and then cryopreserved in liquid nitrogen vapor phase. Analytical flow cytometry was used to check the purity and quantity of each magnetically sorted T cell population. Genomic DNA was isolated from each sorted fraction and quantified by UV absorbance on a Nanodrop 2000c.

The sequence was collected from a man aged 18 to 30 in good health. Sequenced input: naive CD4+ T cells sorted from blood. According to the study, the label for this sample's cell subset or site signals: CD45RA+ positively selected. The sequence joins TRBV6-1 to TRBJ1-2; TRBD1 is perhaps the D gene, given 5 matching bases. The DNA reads TGTGCCAGCAGTGAATTGGCAGGGTCCTTCTATGGCTACACCTTC. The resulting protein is CASSELAGSFYGYTF.